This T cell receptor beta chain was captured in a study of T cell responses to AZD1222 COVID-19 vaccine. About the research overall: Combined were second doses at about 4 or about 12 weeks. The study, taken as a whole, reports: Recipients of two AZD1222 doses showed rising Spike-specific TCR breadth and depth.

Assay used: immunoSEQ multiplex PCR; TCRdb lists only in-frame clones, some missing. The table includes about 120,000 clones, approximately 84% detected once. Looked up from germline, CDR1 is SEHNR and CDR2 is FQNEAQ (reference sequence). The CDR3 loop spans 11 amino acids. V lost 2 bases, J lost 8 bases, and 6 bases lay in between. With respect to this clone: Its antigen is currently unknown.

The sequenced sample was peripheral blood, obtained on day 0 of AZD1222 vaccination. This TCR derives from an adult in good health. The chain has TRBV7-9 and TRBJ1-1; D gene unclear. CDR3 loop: CASSLFREAFF. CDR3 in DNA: TGTGCCAGCAGCTTATTCAGGGAAGCTTTCTTT.